The rows below give T cell receptor beta chains drawn from one sample of a study of blood T cell repertoires in COVID-19. The protocol was immunoSEQ multiplex PCR, while the TCRdb copy is restricted to in-frame clones and leaves out a portion. The table shows 85,000 to 100,000 clones, with 90% occurring only once. Sequencing was performed on peripheral blood. These TCRs come from a man aged 55 to 70 with acute or convalescent COVID-19. CDR3s include the opening cysteine and the closing phenylalanine or tryptophan. The D gene is left open where the match is weak. Part of the rows lack a size; the others show once, few, many or a class for expanded clones.

TRBJ1-2,TRBV30,few,NA,TGTGCCTGGAGGGAGGGGCTAAACTATGGCTACACCTTC,CAWREGLNYGYTF
TRBJ2-2,TRBV5-1,NA,NA,TGCGCCAGCAGCTTGGTTTCCGGGTACACCGGGGAGCTGTTTTTT,CASSLVSGYTGELFF
TRBJ1-1,TRBV6-5,NA,TRBD1,TGTGCCAGCAGTTACTCCCCTGAGGGGGCTGATACTGAAGCTTTCTTT,CASSYSPEGADTEAFF
TRBJ1-5,TRBV27,NA,NA,TGTGCCAGCAGTGCTTTAACGGCGGGCGGTCAGCCCCAGCATTTT,CASSALTAGGQPQHF
TRBJ2-3,TRBV7-9,NA,NA,TGTGCCAGCAGCTGGCGGGATACAGATACGCAGTATTTT,CASSWRDTDTQYF
TRBJ2-2,TRBV7-7,NA,TRBD1,TGTGCCAGCAGCTTAATGGCAGGGGGCACCGGGGAGCTGTTTTTT,CASSLMAGGTGELFF
TRBJ1-1,TRBV2,few,TRBD1,TGTGCCAGCAGCCACAAGACAGGGGGCGCGATTACTGAAGCTTTCTTT,CASSHKTGGAITEAFF
TRBJ1-1,TRBV7-9,few,NA,TGTGCCAGCAGCCCCACCCCAGTAATCAAGGCTTTCTTT,CASSPTPVIKAFF
TRBJ2-1,TRBV6-5,NA,TRBD1,TGTGCCAGCACCCCGGGACAGGGTCACAATGAGCAGTTCTTC,CASTPGQGHNEQFF
TRBJ2-5,TRBV19,NA,NA,TGTGCCAGTAGTATCCAGACAGGTCAAGAGACCCAGTACTTC,CASSIQTGQETQYF
TRBJ2-1,TRBV12-5,NA,NA,TGTGCTAGTGGTTTGGACAGCCAGGGAGGTGTGGGAAGGACATACAATGAGCAGTTCTTC,CASGLDSQGGVGRTYNEQFF
TRBJ1-6,TRBV5-1,NA,NA,TGCGCCAGCAGCGCCTCGCCTTTGTCACTAAATTCACCCCTCCACTTT,CASSASPLSLNSPLHF
TRBJ2-3,TRBV5-4,NA,TRBD1,TGTGCCAGCAGCCAAGGACAGGCTAGGGATACGCAGTATTTT,CASSQGQARDTQYF
TRBJ1-1,TRBV10-3,NA,TRBD1,TGTGCCATCAGTTCAGGACAGGGACGCGGCACTGAAGCTTTCTTT,CAISSGQGRGTEAFF
TRBJ1-2,TRBV3-1/TRBV3-2,NA,TRBD1,TGTGCCAGCAAAATGACCGGGACAGGACGGGGCTATGGCTACACCTTC,CASKMTGTGRGYGYTF
TRBJ1-6,TRBV5-1,NA,NA,TGCGCCAGCAGCTTGCAGACAGGTTTCTCCGATAATTCACCCCTCCACTTT,CASSLQTGFSDNSPLHF
TRBJ1-2,TRBV18,NA,TRBD1,TGTGCCAGCTCACCTGTCGAGGGGGCCTCTCCGGGCTACACCTTC,CASSPVEGASPGYTF
TRBJ2-5,TRBV7-9,NA,TRBD1,TGTGCCAGCAGCTCCTCGGACAGGGCCGAAGGAGCCCAGTACTTC,CASSSSDRAEGAQYF
TRBJ2-7,TRBV5-1,NA,NA,TGCGCCAGCAGACACCAGGAGGGACTCTACGAGCAGTACTTC,CASRHQEGLYEQYF
TRBJ2-3,TRBV27,NA,TRBD1,TGTGCCAGCAGTACCTCCGGGACAGGGGGCACAGATACGCAGTATTTT,CASSTSGTGGTDTQYF
TRBJ1-2,TRBV3-1/TRBV3-2,NA,TRBD1,TGTGCCAGCAGCCAAGTACAGGGGGCTGATGGCTACACCTTC,CASSQVQGADGYTF
TRBJ1-1,TRBV7-9,once,NA,TGTGCCAGCAGCTTAGCGGGGGCTCCTGAAGCTTTCTTT,CASSLAGAPEAFF
TRBJ2-1,TRBV6-4,NA,TRBD1,TGTGCCAGGGAGGGACAGGGGATCAATGAGCAGTTCTTC,CAREGQGINEQFF
TRBJ1-2,TRBV29-1,NA,NA,TGCAGCGTTGGGGCAGGGGCTAACTATGGCTACACCTTC,CSVGAGANYGYTF
TRBJ1-2,TRBV7-2,NA,NA,TGTGCCAGCAGGGGGGGGACGGAGAACTATGGCTACACCTTC,CASRGGTENYGYTF
TRBJ1-1,TRBV18,NA,NA,TGTGCCAGCTCGTCTAGATATGAAGCTTTCTTT,CASSSRYEAFF
TRBJ1-2,TRBV13,NA,TRBD1,TGTGCCAGCAGCCCCCGACAGGGAGTCGGGCGCTACACCTTC,CASSPRQGVGRYTF
TRBJ1-1,TRBV5-4,NA,NA,TGTGCCAGCAGCTTAGTTGGCGCAGGGAACACTGAAGCTTTCTTT,CASSLVGAGNTEAFF
TRBJ1-3,TRBV30,few,NA,TGTGCCTGGAGTGTGTCGGGTGCTGGAAACACCATATATTTT,CAWSVSGAGNTIYF
TRBJ1-2,TRBV10-2,NA,NA,TGCGCCAGCAGTGCTTCGGACAGCCTCTATGGCTACACCTTC,CASSASDSLYGYTF
TRBJ1-1,TRBV29-1,NA,NA,TGCAGCGTCCGTACGGGAGGGAACACTGAAGCTTTCTTT,CSVRTGGNTEAFF
TRBJ2-1,TRBV6-4,NA,TRBD1,TGTGCCAGCTCGGGACAGGGCGGCAATGAGCAGTTCTTC,CASSGQGGNEQFF
TRBJ2-7,TRBV3-1/TRBV3-2,NA,TRBD2,TGTGCCAGCAGCCAATTTGGAGCGGGGGGCCCTTTAAAGACCTACGAGCAGTACTTC,CASSQFGAGGPLKTYEQYF
TRBJ1-2,TRBV7-9,few,TRBD1,TGTGCCAGCAGCTTAGCAGGACAGGGAGGTGGCTACACCTTC,CASSLAGQGGGYTF
TRBJ1-4,TRBV20-1,NA,NA,TGCAGTGCTAGTGTTCCCGGGGCTAATGAAAAACTGTTTTTT,CSASVPGANEKLFF
TRBJ2-5,TRBV4-2,few,TRBD2,TGTGCCAGCAGCCAGGGGACTAGCGGGGGGGCCGGCGAGACCCAGTACTTC,CASSQGTSGGAGETQYF
TRBJ1-1,TRBV19,NA,NA,TGTGCCAGTAGTATAGATTTGGAGGGTCGGTTTTCTGAAGCTTTCTTT,CASSIDLEGRFSEAFF
TRBJ1-6,TRBV18,once,NA,TGTGCCAGCTCACAATGGACAGAGCCCCTCCACTTT,CASSQWTEPLHF
TRBJ1-3,TRBV4-1,NA,NA,TGCGCCAGCAGCCAGAGGATCCTCTCTGGAAACACCATATATTTT,CASSQRILSGNTIYF
TRBJ2-2,TRBV28,NA,NA,TGTGCCAGCAGTTTATTTACAGGGTCGGGGACCGGGGAGCTGTTTTTT,CASSLFTGSGTGELFF
TRBJ1-2,TRBV2,once,TRBD1,TGTGCCAGCAACAGGGGATCTAACTATGGCTACACCTTC,CASNRGSNYGYTF
TRBJ1-1,TRBV4-1,NA,NA,TGCGCCAGCAGCCGGAACAGAGCTGAAGCTTTCTTT,CASSRNRAEAFF
TRBJ1-1,TRBV7-2,NA,NA,TGTGCCAGCAGCTTCTCTGACAGGAACACTGAAGCTTTCTTT,CASSFSDRNTEAFF
TRBJ1-6,TRBV12-5,NA,NA,TGTGCTAGTGGTGCAGGCGGGGGAAGCTCCTATAATTCACCCCTCCACTTT,CASGAGGGSSYNSPLHF
TRBJ1-1,TRBV5-1,NA,NA,TGCGCCAGCAGCCCGGGAGGACAGAGTTACACTGAAGCTTTCTTT,CASSPGGQSYTEAFF
TRBJ1-6,TRBV6-5,NA,NA,TGTGCCAGCAGCCCAAGGGGGAACAATTCACCCCTCCACTTT,CASSPRGNNSPLHF
TRBJ1-2,TRBV11-2,NA,NA,TGTGCCAGCAGCCCACCGGTGGGGGGCTATGGCTACACCTTC,CASSPPVGGYGYTF
TRBJ2-5,TRBV6-5,NA,NA,TGTGCCAGCGCCCAGAGGCCCCAAGAGACCCAGTACTTC,CASAQRPQETQYF
TRBJ1-1,TRBV6-5,NA,TRBD1,TGTGCCAGCACCTACGGACAGGGCTCAAGGACTGAAGCTTTCTTT,CASTYGQGSRTEAFF
TRBJ1-1,TRBV2,NA,TRBD1,TGTGCCAGCAGTGTGGCACAGGGGGCGAGTACTGAAGCTTTCTTT,CASSVAQGASTEAFF
TRBJ1-1,TRBV15,NA,TRBD1,TGTGCCACCAGAGGGACAGGGGTGAACACTGAAGCTTTCTTT,CATRGTGVNTEAFF
TRBJ1-1,TRBV5-5,NA,NA,TGTGCCAGCAGCTTGAGGCAGGGCCTTACTGAAGCTTTCTTT,CASSLRQGLTEAFF
TRBJ2-3,TRBV10-3,NA,TRBD2,TGTGCCATCAGAGGGACTAAACGCCAAACTAGCACAGATACGCAGTATTTT,CAIRGTKRQTSTDTQYF
TRBJ1-5,TRBV6-1,NA,NA,TGTGCCAGCAGTGAACAGGGTCAGCGTCAGCCCCAGCATTTT,CASSEQGQRQPQHF
TRBJ2-1,TRBV5-1,NA,TRBD2,TGCGCCAGCAGCTTGGATCCAGCGGGGGATTACAATGAGCAGTTCTTC,CASSLDPAGDYNEQFF